The sequence of this T cell receptor (beta chain) was determined in a study of T cells in Graves' hyperthyroidism and ophthalmopathy. The CDR3 is made up of 12 amino acids. The germline V gene encodes CDR1 MDHEN and CDR2 SYDVKM. Deletions cut 5 bases from V and 8 bases from J, with 9 bases between. This clonotype came up many times. Amplified regions were TCR beta CDR3 sequences from RNA transcripts. Using the HTBI primer set, a first-round RT-PCR was run on the TCR CDR3. Each CDR3 protein gets one entry after TCRdb re-called the multiplex PCR reads with MiXCR. The sample carries fewer than 550,000 distinct CDR3 sequences, approximately 14% recorded once. The PBMCs were sourced from fresh peripheral blood (more than 9 ml).

Material: blood. The V gene is TRBV28, the J gene TRBJ1-4, with a possible D match to TRBD1 (5 bases). The clonotype comes from a woman aged 18-29 years with Graves' hyperthyroidism. In DNA, the CDR3 is TGTGCCAGCAGTAGCGGGGGGGAAAAACTGTTTTTT. It is translated as CASSSGGEKLFF.